The subject of this entry is one T cell receptor (beta chain). The antigen is undetermined. The data originate from a study of cytomegalovirus exposure and HLA in healthy donors. Whole-study findings and limits: From TCR beta sequences, most subjects' HLA-A and HLA-B alleles were reportedly predicted accurately. What a later analysis reportedly showed was that an Asian-associated ancestry cluster had fewer N-insertions than the approximately 700-donor mean.

The PCR employed 60 Vbeta primers together with 13 Jbeta primers. The repertoire was sequenced with immunoSEQ multiplex PCR; TCRdb's copy has only in-frame clones and lacks some. The table shows around 150,000 clones, with over 60% occurring only once. V lost 2 bases to trimming and J lost 0 bases, with 14 bases between them. The CDR3 has 16 amino acids. Germline V gene sequence: CDR1 KGHSH, CDR2 LQKENI. The TCR originated in a male donor in good health and CMV-seronegative. The J gene is TRBJ2-7, the V gene TRBV18; a weak D match, TRBD1 (6 bases). The sequencing sample was made of PBMCs. The CDR3 bases are TGTGCCAGCTCACCAATACCGGGACACAACTCCTACGAGCAGTACTTC. Translation: CASSPIPGHNSYEQYF.